These T cell receptor beta chains were read from a single sample in a study of Graves' ophthalmopathy and Graves' hyperthyroidism. TCRdb analysed the multiplex PCR reads with MiXCR anew, one entry per CDR3 protein. The data show over a million distinct CDR3 sequences, less than 45% seen once. Sequencing input: peripheral blood or thyroid tissue (not recorded which). The receptors were sampled from an adult man with Graves' hyperthyroidism. CDR3s include the opening cysteine and the closing phenylalanine or tryptophan. A D gene is named only where the DNA matches it firmly. Rows may omit the clone size; those that give it use once, few, many or a size class.

J gene: TRBJ2-2; V gene: TRBV7-3; CDR3 length: 17; clone size: -; D gene: TRBD2; CDR3 DNA: TGTGCCAGCAGCTTATTCCCTAGCGGGATGGGCACCGGGGAGCTGTTTTTT; CDR3 protein: CASSLFPSGMGTGELFF
J gene: TRBJ1-2; V gene: TRBV20-1; CDR3 length: 15; clone size: many; D gene: -; CDR3 DNA: TGCAGTGCTAGAGAGACAGGCAAGACTAACTATGGCTACACCTTC; CDR3 protein: CSARETGKTNYGYTF
J gene: TRBJ2-2; V gene: TRBV5-8; CDR3 length: 14; clone size: few; D gene: -; CDR3 DNA: TGTGCCAGCAGTAACTACGCAGGGACCGGGGAGCTGTTTTTT; CDR3 protein: CASSNYAGTGELFF
J gene: TRBJ2-2; V gene: TRBV2; CDR3 length: 15; clone size: -; D gene: -; CDR3 DNA: TGTGCCAGCAGTGAATTGGGGGCAAGGACCGGGGAGCTGTTTTTT; CDR3 protein: CASSELGARTGELFF
J gene: TRBJ2-2; V gene: TRBV7-2; CDR3 length: 16; clone size: many; D gene: TRBD2; CDR3 DNA: TGTGCCAGCAGCCCCGGACTAGCGGGAGTGGCCGGGGAGCTGTTTTTT; CDR3 protein: CASSPGLAGVAGELFF
J gene: TRBJ1-6; V gene: TRBV10-3; CDR3 length: 14; clone size: few; D gene: -; CDR3 DNA: TGTGCCAGCAGTTCCACCGCTTATAATTCACCCCTCCACTTT; CDR3 protein: CASSSTAYNSPLHF
J gene: TRBJ1-4; V gene: TRBV5-8; CDR3 length: 13; clone size: many; D gene: -; CDR3 DNA: TGTGCCAGCAGCTTGGGGACACCAGAAAAACTGTTTTTT; CDR3 protein: CASSLGTPEKLFF
J gene: TRBJ1-2; V gene: TRBV29-1; CDR3 length: 12; clone size: -; D gene: -; CDR3 DNA: TGCAGCAGTTACGTCCCTAACTATGGCTACACCTTC; CDR3 protein: CSSYVPNYGYTF
J gene: TRBJ2-7; V gene: TRBV13; CDR3 length: 12; clone size: -; D gene: -; CDR3 DNA: TGTGCCAGCAGGTGGCAGAGCTACGAGCAGTACTTC; CDR3 protein: CASRWQSYEQYF
J gene: TRBJ2-7; V gene: TRBV6-2/TRBV6-3; CDR3 length: 13; clone size: -; D gene: -; CDR3 DNA: TGTGCCAGCAGGCTGACTCAAAACTACGAGCAGTACTTC; CDR3 protein: CASRLTQNYEQYF
J gene: TRBJ2-2; V gene: TRBV7-8; CDR3 length: 15; clone size: few; D gene: -; CDR3 DNA: TGTGCCAGCAGTTTATCGTTACAGGCCCCCGGGGAGCTGTTTTTT; CDR3 protein: CASSLSLQAPGELFF
J gene: TRBJ2-2; V gene: TRBV10-3; CDR3 length: 12; clone size: -; D gene: -; CDR3 DNA: TGTGCCACCGCGACTAGGAACGGGGAGCTGTTTTTT; CDR3 protein: CATATRNGELFF
J gene: TRBJ2-7; V gene: TRBV2; CDR3 length: 14; clone size: -; D gene: -; CDR3 DNA: TGTGCCAGCAGGCCCCGGGAATCGATGAACGAGCAGTACTTC; CDR3 protein: CASRPRESMNEQYF
J gene: TRBJ2-6; V gene: TRBV7-9; CDR3 length: 16; clone size: -; D gene: -; CDR3 DNA: TGTGCCAGCAGTTACCCACCCGGGTCTGGGGCCAACGTCCTGACTTTC; CDR3 protein: CASSYPPGSGANVLTF
J gene: TRBJ1-1; V gene: TRBV29-1; CDR3 length: 14; clone size: many; D gene: -; CDR3 DNA: TGCAGCGTACTGAAAGGGGGGATTGAAACTGAAGCTTTCTTT; CDR3 protein: CSVLKGGIETEAFF
J gene: TRBJ2-6; V gene: TRBV4-3; CDR3 length: 16; clone size: many; D gene: -; CDR3 DNA: TGCGCCAGCAGCCAGGATACAGGGACTGGGGCCAACGTCCTGACTTTC; CDR3 protein: CASSQDTGTGANVLTF
J gene: TRBJ2-7; V gene: TRBV12-3/TRBV12-4; CDR3 length: 11; clone size: -; D gene: TRBD2; CDR3 DNA: TGTGCCAGCAGTAACCTAGCGGCGCAGTACTTC; CDR3 protein: CASSNLAAQYF
J gene: TRBJ2-5; V gene: TRBV6-5; CDR3 length: 15; clone size: many; D gene: -; CDR3 DNA: TGTGCCAGCAGTGAAGGCGTCCGTTTAGCGGAGACCCAGTACTTC; CDR3 protein: CASSEGVRLAETQYF